Listed below are T cell receptor beta chains from one sample, sequenced in a study of PD-L1 blockade in urothelial cancer. TCRdb keeps only in-frame clones here, not all; method: immunoSEQ multiplex PCR. The data show 100,000 to 150,000 clones, roughly 84% seen once. The specimen was PBMCs, collected around atezolizumab (anti-PD-L1) treatment. The receptors come from a man between 45 and 60 years old with urothelial cancer. CDR3s include the opening cysteine and the closing phenylalanine or tryptophan. A D gene is named only where the DNA matches it firmly. The listing skips clone size in some rows; elsewhere it reads once, few, many or a size class.

>-|TRBJ2-1|TRBV5-1|15|TRBD2
CASSHSGRAQDEQFF
TGCGCCAGCTCTCATAGCGGGAGGGCGCAGGATGAGCAGTTCTTC
>-|TRBJ2-1|TRBV4-1|19|TRBD2
CASSERRGNWREGMNEQFF
TGCGCCAGCAGCGAAAGAAGGGGGAACTGGCGGGAGGGAATGAATGAGCAGTTCTTC
>-|TRBJ2-6|TRBV28|16|-
CASSLLTSSGANVLTF
TGTGCCAGCAGTTTGTTAACTAGCTCTGGGGCCAACGTCCTGACTTTC
>-|TRBJ2-7|TRBV9|14|-
CASSVLPESYEQYF
TGTGCCAGCAGCGTATTGCCAGAAAGCTACGAGCAGTACTTC
>-|TRBJ2-3|TRBV7-2|16|-
CASSFQAGMSTDTQYF
TGTGCCAGCAGCTTTCAGGCAGGGATGAGCACAGATACGCAGTATTTT
>-|TRBJ1-2|TRBV18|13|-
CASSPTSNYGYTF
TGTGCCAGCTCACCAACCAGTAACTATGGCTACACCTTC
>-|TRBJ2-3|TRBV7-9|13|-
CASSQTTTDTQYF
TGTGCCAGCAGCCAGACAACCACAGATACGCAGTATTTT
>-|TRBJ2-7|TRBV7-2|16|TRBD2
CASSLPGGGSRYEQYF
TGTGCCAGCAGCTTACCGGGAGGGGGATCGAGATACGAGCAGTACTTC
>-|TRBJ2-3|TRBV6-4|13|-
CASSDTGTDTQYF
TGTGCCAGCAGTGACACAGGGACAGATACGCAGTATTTT
>-|TRBJ2-7|TRBV6-6|13|-
CASGAKVAYEQYF
TGTGCCAGCGGGGCCAAAGTGGCCTACGAGCAGTACTTC
>-|TRBJ2-7|TRBV18|15|TRBD1
CASSQLGTVTYEQYF
TGTGCCAGCTCACAACTCGGGACAGTAACCTACGAGCAGTACTTC
>-|TRBJ1-5|TRBV5-4|14|TRBD1
CASRRQGSNQPQHF
TGTGCCAGCAGAAGACAGGGAAGCAATCAGCCCCAGCATTTT
>-|TRBJ2-7|TRBV10-3|14|-
CAISVITGAYEQYF
TGTGCCATCAGTGTGATTACCGGGGCCTACGAGCAGTACTTC
>-|TRBJ2-5|TRBV9|17|TRBD2
CASSSGTSGSAGETQYF
TGTGCCAGCAGCTCGGGGACTAGCGGTTCCGCAGGAGAGACCCAGTACTTC
>-|TRBJ2-1|TRBV11-2|16|TRBD2
CASSLELAGAWNEQFF
TGTGCCAGCAGCTTAGAACTAGCGGGAGCTTGGAATGAGCAGTTCTTC
>-|TRBJ1-6|TRBV6-5|14|-
CASSSLQGNSPLHF
TGTGCCAGCAGTTCACTTCAGGGGAATTCACCCCTCCACTTT
>-|TRBJ2-7|TRBV10-3|14|TRBD1
CAISLGTGTYEQYF
TGTGCCATCAGTTTAGGGACAGGGACCTACGAGCAGTACTTC
>-|TRBJ2-1|TRBV11-2|13|TRBD1
CASSFGQDNEQFF
TGTGCCAGCAGCTTTGGACAGGACAATGAGCAGTTCTTC
>-|TRBJ2-7|TRBV28|16|TRBD2
CASSQGTSGRPYEQYF
TGTGCCAGCAGCCAAGGGACTAGCGGGAGACCCTACGAGCAGTACTTC
>-|TRBJ1-3|TRBV7-2|17|-
CASSLMGGRVSGNTIYF
TGTGCCAGCAGCTTAATGGGGGGACGGGTCTCTGGAAACACCATATATTTT
>-|TRBJ2-2|TRBV27|13|-
CASSPIDTGELFF
TGTGCCAGCAGTCCAATTGACACCGGGGAGCTGTTTTTT
>few|TRBJ1-2|TRBV30|16|-
CAWSGGPATANYGYTF
TGTGCCTGGAGTGGAGGGCCGGCAACAGCTAACTATGGCTACACCTTC
>once|TRBJ2-1|TRBV6-5|15|TRBD1
CASSYPGQGFGEQFF
TGTGCCAGCAGTTACCCGGGACAGGGGTTTGGTGAGCAGTTCTTC
>-|TRBJ2-3|TRBV4-1|16|TRBD1
CASSQDWTGLTDTQYF
TGCGCCAGCAGCCAAGATTGGACAGGCCTCACAGATACGCAGTATTTT
>-|TRBJ2-1|TRBV14|15|TRBD2
CASSQTSGGKNEQFF
TGTGCCAGCAGCCAGACTAGCGGGGGGAAAAATGAGCAGTTCTTC
>-|TRBJ2-2|TRBV14|15|TRBD2
CASSQAGGSTGELFF
TGTGCCAGCAGCCAAGCGGGAGGGAGCACCGGGGAGCTGTTTTTT
>-|TRBJ2-3|TRBV5-8|16|TRBD2
CASSPGTSGSTDTQYF
TGTGCCAGCAGCCCCGGGACTAGCGGGAGCACAGATACGCAGTATTTT
>-|TRBJ1-2|TRBV4-1|14|-
CASSQVPTNYGYTF
TGCGCCAGCAGCCAAGTTCCCACTAACTATGGCTACACCTTC
>-|TRBJ2-2|TRBV4-2|15|TRBD2
CASSIGTSGTGELFF
TGTGCCAGCAGCATTGGGACTAGCGGCACCGGGGAGCTGTTTTTT
>-|TRBJ1-6|TRBV11-1|15|TRBD1
CASSSRTGRYSPLHF
TGTGCCAGCAGCTCGCGGACAGGGAGATATTCACCCCTCCACTTT
>few|TRBJ2-5|TRBV9|15|-
CASSPGANVQETQYF
TGTGCCAGCAGCCCAGGGGCTAACGTGCAAGAGACCCAGTACTTC
>few|TRBJ1-1|TRBV27|13|-
CASSLQGNTEAFF
TGTGCCAGCAGTTTGCAGGGTAACACTGAAGCTTTCTTT
>-|TRBJ2-4|TRBV7-9|14|TRBD1
CASTPRQGENIQYF
TGTGCCAGCACCCCCAGACAGGGGGAAAACATTCAGTACTTC
>-|TRBJ2-6|TRBV19|15|-
CASMGGASGANVLTF
TGTGCCAGTATGGGGGGGGCCTCTGGGGCCAACGTCCTGACTTTC
>-|TRBJ2-7|TRBV6-1|13|-
CASIAGWTSEQYF
TGTGCCAGCATTGCGGGATGGACCTCCGAGCAGTACTTC
>many|TRBJ2-1|TRBV9|18|TRBD2
CASSVGLLAGGGNNEQFF
TGTGCCAGCAGCGTAGGCCTCTTAGCGGGAGGGGGAAACAATGAGCAGTTCTTC
>-|TRBJ1-1|TRBV4-2|15|TRBD1
CASSPDRGRGTEAFF
TGTGCCAGCAGCCCAGACAGGGGGCGCGGCACTGAAGCTTTCTTT
>-|TRBJ2-1|TRBV11-2|14|-
CASSLSTGYNEQFF
TGTGCCAGCAGCTTATCTACGGGATACAATGAGCAGTTCTTC
>-|TRBJ2-1|TRBV11-2|16|TRBD2
CASSLRGTSVYNEQFF
TGTGCCAGCAGCTTGAGAGGGACTAGCGTGTACAATGAGCAGTTCTTC
>-|TRBJ2-3|TRBV7-2|17|TRBD2
CASSLVGVGGRTDTQYF
TGTGCCAGCAGCTTAGTAGGGGTGGGAGGGAGGACAGATACGCAGTATTTT
>-|TRBJ2-3|TRBV28|15|TRBD2
CASGSGGAGADTQYF
TGTGCCAGCGGATCGGGGGGGGCGGGAGCAGATACGCAGTATTTT
>-|TRBJ2-2|TRBV19|15|TRBD2
CASSIRGVDTGELFF
TGTGCCAGTAGTATTCGGGGGGTGGACACCGGGGAGCTGTTTTTT
>-|TRBJ2-7|TRBV11-2|14|-
CASSLQRLKDEQYF
TGTGCCAGCAGCTTACAGCGGTTAAAGGACGAGCAGTACTTC
>-|TRBJ1-1|TRBV20-1|11|-
CSARRDGEAFF
TGCAGTGCTAGGAGGGATGGAGAAGCTTTCTTT
>-|TRBJ2-2|TRBV10-1|17|TRBD2
CASGTSGRKMTTGELFF
TGCGCCAGCGGGACTAGCGGGAGGAAAATGACCACCGGGGAGCTGTTTTTT
>-|TRBJ2-3|TRBV7-9|12|TRBD1
CASSQVQGPQYF
TGTGCCAGCAGCCAAGTACAGGGGCCGCAGTATTTT
>-|TRBJ1-6|TRBV2|15|-
CASNPSSSYNSPLHF
TGTGCCAGCAACCCAAGTAGCTCCTATAATTCACCCCTCCACTTT
>-|TRBJ2-7|TRBV10-3|14|TRBD2
CAIRETSGRTEQYF
TGTGCCATCAGGGAGACTAGCGGGAGGACCGAGCAGTACTTC
>-|TRBJ2-2|TRBV10-3|15|TRBD2
CATALAGEDTGELFF
TGTGCCACCGCCTTGGCGGGAGAGGACACCGGGGAGCTGTTTTTT